This T cell receptor (beta chain) emerged from a study of T cell clonality in common variable immunodeficiency (dated by TCRdb to between 2014 and 2017). The research as a whole found: Reportedly, TCRbeta sequences from CVID had fewer deletions and N-nucleotide insertions, and highly modified clones with 13 or more V deletions were absent from CVID. Fewer TCRbeta clones were shared among CVID subjects than among healthy controls (p < 0.0001). Even though DNA input was the same, control samples had an average of around 82,000 unique sequences each, compared with roughly 30,000 in CVID samples. According to the authors, finding the cause of the higher clonality in CVID would require sequencing the repertoires of T cell subpopulations. Correlations of repertoire features with clinical complications were constrained by heterogeneity among patients within the CVID cohort. Increased TCRbeta clonality was found in CVID subjects compared with healthy controls (t-test p = 0.018), with the increase being most characteristic of about a third of subjects.

Most of the CVID patients and most of the healthy controls were of Caucasian heritage. Heparinized peripheral whole blood samples of roughly 5 to 8.5 ml were obtained from each donor. Genomic DNA from adults with common variable immune deficiency (CVID) and from healthy adult controls was used to sequence TCRbeta CDR3 repertoires. A total of about 22 healthy adult volunteers (approximately 12 female and about 10 male; age range about 20 to 66 years, mean age around 32) were included in the control group. Diluted blood was density-centrifuged over Hypaque 1077 or Ficoll-Paque to isolate peripheral blood mononuclear cells. Genomic DNA was extracted from unsorted mononuclear cells by Qiagen column purification or by a centrifugation-based method. This clone was recorded many times. Its recognized antigen is unknown. The missing CDR3 end, 3 residues past where the read stops, is filled in from the germline J gene.

There are 18 amino acids in the CDR3, from cysteine to phenylalanine inclusive. Sequencing covers 45 bases of the CDR3, shown here with the frame starting at base 1. V has 4 bases trimmed and J has 6 bases trimmed; junction bases matching no gene number 14. Based on the germline V gene, the CDR1 and CDR2 sequences are MDHEN and SYDVKM. For sequencing, equivalent amounts of genomic DNA were input from CVID and control samples. For every sample, a 60 bp segment covering the rearranged TCRbeta CDR3 region was amplified and then sequenced. TCRbeta amplification used the immunoSEQ assay, a bias-corrected multiplex PCR with high-throughput sequencing. The published analysis was carried out like this. Every unique nucleotide sequence was considered a clone and was annotated with V, D and J genes, copy number and frequency. Sequences were labeled productive if in frame, and non-productive if out of frame or containing stop codons. As previously described, clonality was computed from Shannon's entropy. The predicted amino acid sequences of productive clones were used to derive mean CDR3 Kyte-Doolittle hydropathy. Scaled V gene usage was hierarchically clustered using Manhattan distance and complete linkage with the R hclust function. Sharing of clones by CDR3 amino acid sequence was evaluated through resampling of 12 repertoires per group over 100 rounds. Repertoires were searched for approximately 70 published EBV-specific and 200 to 300 published CMV-specific TCRbeta sequences. A couple of CVID samples that yielded fewer than 10,000 sequences were excluded from the analysis, so approximately 38 CVID repertoires were retained. The immuneACCESS repertoire file appears here via TCRdb, limited to in-frame rearrangements. These files lack a portion of the clones; in checked studies, under half of the deficit traces to unresolved V genes, and the cause of the others is not known. That table furnishes V, J and clone size, whereas the DNA furnished D and trimming. This sample includes roughly 79,000 clones, and none of them was observed just once. Of the sample, around 0.8% falls within the top ten clones.

The sequence came from a person aged 18 to 69 in good health. Sequenced sample: peripheral blood mononuclear cells. The chain joins TRBV28 to TRBJ2-5, with 13 central nucleotides matching TRBD2. The CDR3 amino acid sequence is: CASSSTSGGISTKKTQYF. The sequenced CDR3 bases are TGTGCCAGCAGTTCGACTAGCGGGGGGATTAGTACCAAGAAGACC. Outside the CDR3, residues come from the reference TRBV28 and TRBJ2-5 proteins, so the full variable domain is: DVKVTQSSRYLVKRTGEKVFLECVQDMDHENMFWYRQDPGLGLRLIYFSYDVKMKEKGDIPEGYSVSREKKERFSLILESASTNQTSMYLCASSSTSGGISTKKTQYFGPGTRLLVL.